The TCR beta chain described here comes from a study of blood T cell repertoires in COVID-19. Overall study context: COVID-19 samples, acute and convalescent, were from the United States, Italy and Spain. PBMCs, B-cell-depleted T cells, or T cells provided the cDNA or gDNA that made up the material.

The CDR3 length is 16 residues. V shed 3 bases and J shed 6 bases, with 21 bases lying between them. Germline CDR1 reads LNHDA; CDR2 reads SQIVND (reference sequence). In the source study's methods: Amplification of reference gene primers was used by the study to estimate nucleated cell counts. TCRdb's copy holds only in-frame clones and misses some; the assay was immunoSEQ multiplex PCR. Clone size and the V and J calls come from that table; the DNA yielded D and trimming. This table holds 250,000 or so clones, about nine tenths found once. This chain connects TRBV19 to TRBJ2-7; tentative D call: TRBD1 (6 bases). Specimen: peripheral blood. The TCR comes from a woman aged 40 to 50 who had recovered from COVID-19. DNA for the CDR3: TGTGCCAGTAGTATCCTTGGTACAGGGTCTTCGGCCGAGCAGTACTTC. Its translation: CASSILGTGSSAEQYF.